This TCR beta chain emerged from a study of T cell responses to AZD1222 COVID-19 vaccine. Study results and caveats: Donors in the cohort were predominantly white British and more often female, and clonal diversity was possibly underestimated. Nearly half of unique spike-specific TCRs reportedly avoided B.1.351 and B.1.1.7 mutated regions.

To note about this clone: The target antigen is unknown.

The protocol was immunoSEQ multiplex PCR, while the TCRdb copy is restricted to in-frame clones and leaves out a portion. There are roughly 110,000 clones in the sample; 90% occur only once, and less than 9.5% lies in the top ten. This CDR3 has 18 amino acids. Trimming cost V 6 bases and J 0 bases, with 21 bases left between them. Germline CDR1 reads SNHLY; CDR2 reads FYNNEI. This sample comprised peripheral blood, obtained 28 days after the second AZD1222 dose. The chain employs TRBV2 and TRBJ2-4; tentative D call: TRBD2 (5 bases). This receptor was taken from an adult who received the AZD1222 COVID-19 vaccine. CDR3: CASRPPAEGPLAKNIQYF. CDR3 sequence (DNA): TGTGCCAGCAGACCTCCGGCCGAGGGCCCGCTAGCCAAAAACATTCAGTACTTC.